This TCR beta chain was recovered during a study of cytomegalovirus exposure and HLA in healthy donors. Study-level points and caveats: Approximately 160 TCR beta chains were listed as cytomegalovirus-associated. Per published reports, the classifier diagnosed cytomegalovirus status with high specificity and sensitivity.

The donors formed part of the roughly 120-subject validation cohort, distinct from the approximately 670-subject first cohort. Germline V CDR1 and CDR2: SGDLS, YYNGEE. The CDR3 is 17 residues long. Trimming took 0 bases from V and 5 from J; bases not matched to a gene: 7. A note on this clone: Its antigen is unknown.

The repertoire was sequenced with immunoSEQ multiplex PCR; TCRdb's copy has only in-frame clones and lacks some. The table has 100,000 to 150,000 clones, about nine tenths seen once. This receptor was identified in a woman aged 18-29 years in good health and CMV-seronegative. Sequenced: PBMCs. The chain recombines TRBV9 with TRBJ2-1; 11 nucleotides align to TRBD2. The CDR3 loop reads CASSVVVAGGQNNEQFF. DNA of the CDR3: TGTGCCAGCAGCGTAGTCGTAGCGGGAGGGCAAAACAATGAGCAGTTCTTC.